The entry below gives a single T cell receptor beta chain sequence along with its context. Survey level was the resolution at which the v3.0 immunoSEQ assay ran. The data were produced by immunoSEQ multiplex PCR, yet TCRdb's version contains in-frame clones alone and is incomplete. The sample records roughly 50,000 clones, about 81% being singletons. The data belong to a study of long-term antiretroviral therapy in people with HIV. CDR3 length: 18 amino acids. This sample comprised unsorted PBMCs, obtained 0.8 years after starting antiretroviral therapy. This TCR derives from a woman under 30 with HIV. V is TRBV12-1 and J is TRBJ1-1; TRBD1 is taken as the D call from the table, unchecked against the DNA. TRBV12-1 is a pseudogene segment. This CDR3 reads CASSSVSVVGSGPDEAFF. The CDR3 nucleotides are TGTGCCAGCAGCTCTGTGTCCGTAGTTGGGTCAGGGCCGGATGAAGCTTTCTTT.